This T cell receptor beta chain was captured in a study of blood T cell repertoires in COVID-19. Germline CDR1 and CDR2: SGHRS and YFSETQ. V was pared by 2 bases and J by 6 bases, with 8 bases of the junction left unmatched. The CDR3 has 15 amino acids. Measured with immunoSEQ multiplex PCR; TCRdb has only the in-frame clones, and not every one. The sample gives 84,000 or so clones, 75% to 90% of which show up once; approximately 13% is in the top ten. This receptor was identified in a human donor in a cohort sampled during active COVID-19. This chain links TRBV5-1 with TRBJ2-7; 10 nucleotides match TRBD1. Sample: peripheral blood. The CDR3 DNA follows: TGCGCCAGCAGCTTCTCGGGACAGGGGTCGGGCGAGCAGTACTTC. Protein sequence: CASSFSGQGSGEQYF.